This T cell receptor (beta chain) was observed in a study of blood T cells in healthy people across ages. This CDR3 is 14 amino acids long. Germline CDR1 is LGHNA and CDR2 is YNFKEQ. Together with a sample-barcoded 5' primer, a J-beta primer mix was included in a second PCR lasting roughly 7 to 11 cycles. MiXCR, run by TCRdb on the 5' RACE reads, gives a single entry per CDR3 protein. This table has 800,000 to 950,000 distinct CDR3 sequences, roughly 28% appearing once. The same specimen was also included in a second study, on T cells of mothers and their children.

The J gene is TRBJ2-5, the V gene TRBV4-2; 10 bases map to TRBD1. The end of the DNA aligns better with TRBJ2-7, so the J call may be wrong. The TCR sequence derives from a woman aged 40 to 55 in good health. The material sequenced was blood. This CDR3 reads CANSRDRGNYEQYF. The CDR3 DNA reads TGTGCCAACAGTCGGGACAGGGGAAATTACGAGCAGTACTTC.